This TCR beta chain was captured in a study of T cell repertoires in cytomegalovirus infection. The wider study: Indicated by public TCR beta signatures were CMV infection and matching HLA type. Whole-study results and caveats: Public TCR beta family frequency separated CMV-and-HLA carriers, including in an independent cohort.

As concerns this clonotype: Its antigen is unidentified.

TCRdb recomputed calls from the reads with MiXCR, one row per CDR3 protein. The table lists 740,000 or so distinct CDR3 sequences, less than 40% of them singletons. Trimming stripped 5 bases from V and 5 bases from J, with 3 bases between. CDR3 length equals 10 residues. CDR1 SEHNR and CDR2 FQNEAQ come from the germline V gene (reference sequence). Input material: PBMCs. The origin of this receptor is a human donor in good health (CMV status not recorded). Some clones in this sample may be carry-over from other donors' samples. The rearrangement links TRBV7-9 to TRBJ1-2; no clear D gene. The CDR3 DNA sequence: TGTGCCAGCAGCCATTATGGCTACACCTTC. It specifies CASSHYGYTF. The variable domain in full, with the rest retrieved from reference TRBV7-9 and TRBJ1-2, is DTGVSQNPRHKITKRGQNVTFRCDPISEHNRLYWYRQTLGQGPEFLTYFQNEAQLEKSRLLSDRFSAERPKGSFSTLEIQRTEQGDSAMYLCASSHYGYTFGSGTRLTVV.